What follows is one T cell receptor beta chain and its context. Antigen specificity is unknown. The sample comes from a study of shared clonotypes between healthy human individuals. Overall study findings and caveats: The donor pool, a small one, limited the genetic and exposure-history diversity represented.

Germline V CDR1 and CDR2: GTSNPN, SVGIG (reference sequence). CDR3 size: 13 residues. Trimming cost V 3 bases and J 6 bases; bases outside gene matches: 1. Genomic DNA of each subset was evenly split across several immunoSEQ plates. Produced via immunoSEQ multiplex PCR; TCRdb's table is partial and in-frame only. The sample has more than 2 million clones, around 95% seen once. The material sequenced was naive CD4+ T cells sorted from blood. Subset denoted: CD45RA+ positively selected. The sequence was obtained from a man younger than 35 in good health. The rearrangement links TRBV30 to TRBJ2-2, with TRBD1 matching over 10 bases. The CDR3 region is CAWRGQGPGELFF. Written as DNA, the CDR3 is TGTGCCTGGAGGGGACAGGGGCCCGGGGAGCTGTTTTTT.